Listed below are T cell receptor beta chains from one sample, sequenced in a study of blood T cell repertoires in COVID-19. Method: immunoSEQ multiplex PCR; TCRdb's copy keeps in-frame clones and lacks some. The sample lists 140,000 or so clones, about 92% occurring once. Sequenced sample: peripheral blood. These receptors were taken from a human donor in a cohort sampled during active COVID-19. The CDR3 runs from the conserved cysteine through the conserved F or W.

V: TRBV7-2; J: TRBJ2-1; CDR3: CASSPRQGASGEQFF
V: TRBV9; J: TRBJ2-7; CDR3: CASSVGGTGSTYEQYF
V: TRBV7-9; J: TRBJ2-7; CDR3: CASSLGKWTVSSYEQYF
V: TRBV18; J: TRBJ1-3; CDR3: CASSPVLGQVSGNTIYF
V: TRBV9; J: TRBJ2-5; CDR3: CASSALGVGETQYF
V: TRBV7-9; J: TRBJ1-4; CDR3: CASSSTGRRNEKLFF
V: TRBV7-8; J: TRBJ1-2; CDR3: CASSLSDRGTRDNHYGYTF
V: TRBV7-9; J: TRBJ1-2; CDR3: CASSFPQTGGDGYTF
V: TRBV9; J: TRBJ2-7; CDR3: CASSVGSGGPSMYEQYF
V: TRBV3-1/TRBV3-2; J: TRBJ2-1; CDR3: CASSPSSAEAEQFF
V: TRBV15; J: TRBJ1-2; CDR3: CATSRDAGVVGYGYTF
V: TRBV19; J: TRBJ2-1; CDR3: CASSHGDYNEQFF
V: TRBV9; J: TRBJ2-2; CDR3: CASSGSSGGSTGELFF
V: TRBV7-9; J: TRBJ2-5; CDR3: CASSFDSQTQYF
V: TRBV10-1; J: TRBJ1-1; CDR3: CASSDFPGNTEAFF
V: TRBV7-9; J: TRBJ2-7; CDR3: CASSPGTGYPYYEQYF
V: TRBV19; J: TRBJ2-2; CDR3: CASSPVPGAGELFF
V: TRBV7-6; J: TRBJ2-2; CDR3: CASSFSGPTGELFF
V: TRBV5-1; J: TRBJ1-4; CDR3: CASSLMTPGGEKLFF
V: TRBV3-1/TRBV3-2; J: TRBJ2-1; CDR3: CASSQAPRGGNEQFF
V: TRBV5-4; J: TRBJ2-3; CDR3: CASSLSSGGAVDTQYF
V: TRBV19; J: TRBJ2-3; CDR3: CASRGRSTDTQYF
V: TRBV19; J: TRBJ1-1; CDR3: CASSISLPETEAFF
V: TRBV18; J: TRBJ1-1; CDR3: CASSPRAGGNTEAFF
V: TRBV7-2; J: TRBJ1-3; CDR3: CASSLRGAGNTIYF
V: TRBV13; J: TRBJ2-1; CDR3: CASSLGGLVSYNEQFF
V: TRBV12-3/TRBV12-4; J: TRBJ2-1; CDR3: CASQGPSYNEQFF
V: TRBV19; J: TRBJ2-7; CDR3: CASSISSRRSPYEQYF
V: TRBV30; J: TRBJ1-2; CDR3: CAWSAEIYGYTF
V: TRBV3-1/TRBV3-2; J: TRBJ2-3; CDR3: CASSQTGWTDTQYF
V: TRBV20-1; J: TRBJ1-1; CDR3: CSASRRLRGTEAFF
V: TRBV27; J: TRBJ1-5; CDR3: CASSPADRYSNQPQHF
V: TRBV5-6; J: TRBJ2-1; CDR3: CASSLNNEQFF
V: TRBV6-5; J: TRBJ1-5; CDR3: CASSPEGAGGQPQHF
V: TRBV6-5; J: TRBJ1-2; CDR3: CASSSLYGYTF
V: TRBV3-1/TRBV3-2; J: TRBJ1-1; CDR3: CASSTRTGDTEAFF
V: TRBV3-1/TRBV3-2; J: TRBJ1-5; CDR3: CASSQTRNQPQHF
V: TRBV7-2; J: TRBJ1-2; CDR3: CASSSPANYGYTF
V: TRBV3-1/TRBV3-2; J: TRBJ1-6; CDR3: CASSQAQGPPLHF
V: TRBV28; J: TRBJ1-4; CDR3: CASSPTGGQNEKLFF
V: TRBV2; J: TRBJ1-2; CDR3: CASFAGTYTF
V: TRBV4-2; J: TRBJ2-7; CDR3: CASSQDQGGPYEQYF
V: TRBV10-2; J: TRBJ2-2; CDR3: CASRASGGFANTGELFF
V: TRBV9; J: TRBJ2-2; CDR3: CASSVGGPGELFF
V: TRBV28; J: TRBJ1-6; CDR3: CASSSLFVDTSSYNSPLHF
V: TRBV9; J: TRBJ2-3; CDR3: CASSVGEGSVSTDTQYF
V: TRBV5-1; J: TRBJ1-2; CDR3: CASSQQGGDYGYTF
V: TRBV6-5; J: TRBJ1-1; CDR3: CASSAVVNTEAFF
V: TRBV9; J: TRBJ2-3; CDR3: CASSVASSVDTQYF
V: TRBV19; J: TRBJ1-4; CDR3: CASSTPVRGANEKLFF
V: TRBV6-2/TRBV6-3; J: TRBJ2-7; CDR3: CASSLNYEQYF
V: TRBV6-4; J: TRBJ2-7; CDR3: CASSKDPSVPYEQYF
V: TRBV5-5; J: TRBJ1-4; CDR3: CASSTTGGPWEKLFF
V: TRBV5-1; J: TRBJ2-5; CDR3: CASSLPVRHQETQYF
V: TRBV6-6; J: TRBJ1-2; CDR3: CASSREALAGRNYGYTF
V: TRBV29-1; J: TRBJ1-3; CDR3: CSVSTGNSGNTIYF
V: TRBV2; J: TRBJ1-1; CDR3: CASSEVRGHLEAFF
V: TRBV11-3; J: TRBJ2-1; CDR3: CASSSLAGGYNEQFF
V: TRBV13; J: TRBJ2-5; CDR3: CASSSGLAGGLETQYF